The TCR beta chain under discussion was sequenced for a study of cytomegalovirus exposure and HLA in healthy donors. Study-wide background: Among several hundred genotyped donors, about 83% fell in the Caucasian-associated ancestry cluster. Study results and caveats: Cytomegalovirus association was listed for approximately 160 TCR beta chains.

The PCR employed 60 Vbeta primers together with 13 Jbeta primers. Clones were sequenced by immunoSEQ multiplex PCR, and TCRdb holds only the in-frame ones, with some missing. The sample has 70,000 to 80,000 clones, around 80% seen once. Looked up from germline, CDR1 is MDHEN and CDR2 is SYDVKM. The V and J ends lost 8 bases and 2 bases respectively, with 7 bases between them. The CDR3 contains 13 residues. As for this clone: What it binds is not known.

Sequences were obtained from PBMCs. This sequence joins TRBV28 and TRBJ2-6; D is ambiguous. The TCR originated in a man younger than 35 in good health and CMV-seronegative. CDR3 amino acids: CASLKPGANVLTF. The CDR3, as DNA: TGTGCCAGCCTGAAGCCTGGGGCCAACGTCCTGACTTTC. The full variable domain, rest sourced from reference TRBV28 and TRBJ2-6, is DVKVTQSSRYLVKRTGEKVFLECVQDMDHENMFWYRQDPGLGLRLIYFSYDVKMKEKGDIPEGYSVSREKKERFSLILESASTNQTSMYLCASLKPGANVLTFGAGSRLTVL.